This T cell receptor (beta chain) was profiled in a study of T cell responses to AZD1222 COVID-19 vaccine. Findings and caveats of the study: Donors, mostly white British, included more females; clonal diversity was possibly underestimated. None of the repertoires were sampled until the peak T cell response had passed. At study baseline, merely a handful of AZD1222 recipients were seropositive. Increases in Spike-specific TCR breadth and depth were seen after two AZD1222 doses.

V was trimmed by 1 base and J by 1 base, leaving 8 bases between them. CDR3 size: 15 residues. Germline V gene data show CDR1 as SGHDT and CDR2 as YYEEEE. Turning to this clone: Its antigen is not known.

Clones were read by immunoSEQ multiplex PCR, and TCRdb kept only the in-frame ones, dropping some. The table has 42,000 or so clones, just over 85% seen once. The TCR originated in an adult who received the MenACWY meningococcal vaccine as a control. Sequenced here: peripheral blood, sampled 28 days after the second dose of the MenACWY control vaccine. The rearrangement joins TRBV5-6 to TRBJ2-2, with D unresolved. The DNA for the CDR3 is TGTGCCAGCAGCTTGATGGGCGTGAACACCGGGGAGCTGTTTTTT. This gives the protein CASSLMGVNTGELFF.